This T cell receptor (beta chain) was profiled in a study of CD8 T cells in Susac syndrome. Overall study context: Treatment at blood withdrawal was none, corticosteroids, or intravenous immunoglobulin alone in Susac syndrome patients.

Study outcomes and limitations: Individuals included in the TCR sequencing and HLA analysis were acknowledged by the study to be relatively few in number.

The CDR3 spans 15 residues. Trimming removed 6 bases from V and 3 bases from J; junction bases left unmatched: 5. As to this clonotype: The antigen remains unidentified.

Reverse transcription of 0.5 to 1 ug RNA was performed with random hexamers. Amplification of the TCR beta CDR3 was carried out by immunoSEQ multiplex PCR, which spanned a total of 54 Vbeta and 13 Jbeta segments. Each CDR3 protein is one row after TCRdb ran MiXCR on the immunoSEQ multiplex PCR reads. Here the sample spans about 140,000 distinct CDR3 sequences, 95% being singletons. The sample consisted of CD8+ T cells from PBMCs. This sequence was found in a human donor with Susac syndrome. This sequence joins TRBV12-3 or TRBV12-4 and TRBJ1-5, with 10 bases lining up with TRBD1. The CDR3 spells CASSQGQGDNQPQHF. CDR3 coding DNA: TGTGCCAGCAGCCAAGGACAGGGGGACAATCAGCCCCAGCATTTT.